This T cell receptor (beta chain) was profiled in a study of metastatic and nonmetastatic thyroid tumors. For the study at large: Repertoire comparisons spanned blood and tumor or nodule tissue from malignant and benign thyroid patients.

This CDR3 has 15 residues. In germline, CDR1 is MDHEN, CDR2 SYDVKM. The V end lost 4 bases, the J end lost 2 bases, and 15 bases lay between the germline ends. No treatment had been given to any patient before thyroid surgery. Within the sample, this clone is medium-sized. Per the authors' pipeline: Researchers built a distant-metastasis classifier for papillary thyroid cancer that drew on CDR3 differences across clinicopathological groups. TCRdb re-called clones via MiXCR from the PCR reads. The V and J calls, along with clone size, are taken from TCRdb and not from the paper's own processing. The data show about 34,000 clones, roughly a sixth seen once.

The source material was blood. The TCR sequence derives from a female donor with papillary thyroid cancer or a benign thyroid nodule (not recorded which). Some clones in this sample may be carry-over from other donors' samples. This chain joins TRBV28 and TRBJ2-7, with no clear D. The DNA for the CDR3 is TGTGCCAGCAGTTCAGACCCATCGGGTGCCTACGAGCAGTACTTC. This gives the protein CASSSDPSGAYEQYF.